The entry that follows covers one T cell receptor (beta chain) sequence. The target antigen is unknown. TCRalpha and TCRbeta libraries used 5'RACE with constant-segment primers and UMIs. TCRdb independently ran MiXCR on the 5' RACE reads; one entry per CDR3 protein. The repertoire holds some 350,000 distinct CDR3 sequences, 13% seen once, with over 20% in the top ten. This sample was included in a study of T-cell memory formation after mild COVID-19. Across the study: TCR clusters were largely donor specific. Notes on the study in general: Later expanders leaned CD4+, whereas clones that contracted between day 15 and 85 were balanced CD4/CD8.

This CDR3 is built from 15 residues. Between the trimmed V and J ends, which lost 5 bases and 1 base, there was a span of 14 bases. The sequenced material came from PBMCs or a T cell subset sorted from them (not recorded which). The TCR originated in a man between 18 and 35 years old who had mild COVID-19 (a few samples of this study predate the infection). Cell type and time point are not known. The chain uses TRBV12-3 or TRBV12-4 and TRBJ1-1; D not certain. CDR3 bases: TGTGCCAGCAGTAAAGACCTGATAAGGAACACTGAAGCTTTCTTT. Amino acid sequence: CASSKDLIRNTEAFF.